Listed here are 2 T cell receptor beta chains from one sample, sequenced in a study of TIL therapy for anti-PD-1-resistant metastatic lung cancer. The time point was: pre-treatment sample, taken before nivolumab and TIL therapy. Tumor tissue came from excised metastases, mostly pleural nodules or supraclavicular lymph nodes. The immunoSEQ assay was v3. Libraries were prepared by immunoSEQ multiplex PCR; TCRdb keeps only in-frame clonotypes and omits some of them. Of under 100,000 clones listed, roughly two thirds are singletons. The input for sequencing was tumor tissue, taken at baseline. These receptors were obtained from a person between 25 and 80 years old with non-small cell lung cancer.

CDR3 protein: CSASQGGRSNEQFF. DNA of the CDR3: TGCAGTGCTAGTCAGGGGGGCAGGTCCAATGAGCAGTTCTTC. This chain connects TRBV20-1 to TRBJ2-1, with a tentative D call TRBD1 (7 bases). The length of the CDR3 is 14 residues. Germline V lookup: CDR1 DFQATT, CDR2 SNEGSKA (reference sequence). V lost 3 bases and J lost 6, with 15 bases in between.

The chain carries TRBV6-5 and TRBJ1-2; 9 bases are shared with TRBD1. After removal of 6 bases from V and 6 bases from J, the junction contained 5 bases not matched to a gene. The germline CDR1 and CDR2 sequences are MNHEY and SVGAGI. The CDR3 sequence is 13 residues long. CDR3 in amino acids: CASRRQGGNGYTF. The CDR3 DNA reads as TGTGCCAGCAGGAGACAGGGGGGTAATGGCTACACCTTC.